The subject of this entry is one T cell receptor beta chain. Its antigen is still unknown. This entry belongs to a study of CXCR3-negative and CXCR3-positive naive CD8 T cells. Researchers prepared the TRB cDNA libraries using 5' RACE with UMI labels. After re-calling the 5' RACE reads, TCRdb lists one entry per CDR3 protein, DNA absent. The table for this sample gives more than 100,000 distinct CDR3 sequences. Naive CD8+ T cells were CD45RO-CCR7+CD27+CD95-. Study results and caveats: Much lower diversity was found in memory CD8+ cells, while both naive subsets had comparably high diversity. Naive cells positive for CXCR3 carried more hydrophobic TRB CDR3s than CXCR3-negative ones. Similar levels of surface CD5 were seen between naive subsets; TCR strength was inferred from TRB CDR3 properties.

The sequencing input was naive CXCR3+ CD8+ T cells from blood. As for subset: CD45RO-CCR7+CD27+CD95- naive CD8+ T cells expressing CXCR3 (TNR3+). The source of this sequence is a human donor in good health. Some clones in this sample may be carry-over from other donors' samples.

CDR3 in amino acids: CATRTSGGARTGELFF. This sequence joins TRBV5-1 and TRBJ2-2; TCRdb returns TRBD2, unconfirmable since there is no DNA. CDR1 and CDR2 (germline): SGHRS, YFSETQ. This CDR3 has 16 amino acids.